This TCR beta chain was found in a study of CD8 T cells in ankylosing spondylitis. Quantitative 5'-RACE with molecular barcodes was used to make the TCR beta libraries. TCRdb processed the 5' RACE reads anew with MiXCR; each CDR3 protein has one entry. This sample has about 220,000 distinct CDR3 sequences; approximately 20% occur once, and the top ten carry about two fifths. General study points: Prior literature has documented some motif variants in synovial fluid and blood from reactive arthritis. Matched synovial fluid from ankylosing spondylitis patients was reported to be enriched for disease-linked clones. Seven to nine highly homologous variants formed a TCR beta motif that appeared characteristic of ankylosing spondylitis blood.

Remarks on this clonotype: Its antigen is unidentified.

The specimen sequenced was blood, either unsorted or a sorted T cell fraction (not recorded which). This receptor was taken from a male donor with ankylosing spondylitis.

In nucleotides, the CDR3 is TGTGCCAGCAGCTTAGTATGGCAGAACACCGGGGAGCTGTTTTTT. It yields the protein CASSLVWQNTGELFF. The chain is built from TRBV7-9 and TRBJ2-2; no reliable D call. CDR1 and CDR2 from the germline V gene are SEHNR and FQNEAQ (reference sequence). V was trimmed by 1 base and J by 1 base, leaving 7 bases between them. This CDR3 comprises 15 residues.